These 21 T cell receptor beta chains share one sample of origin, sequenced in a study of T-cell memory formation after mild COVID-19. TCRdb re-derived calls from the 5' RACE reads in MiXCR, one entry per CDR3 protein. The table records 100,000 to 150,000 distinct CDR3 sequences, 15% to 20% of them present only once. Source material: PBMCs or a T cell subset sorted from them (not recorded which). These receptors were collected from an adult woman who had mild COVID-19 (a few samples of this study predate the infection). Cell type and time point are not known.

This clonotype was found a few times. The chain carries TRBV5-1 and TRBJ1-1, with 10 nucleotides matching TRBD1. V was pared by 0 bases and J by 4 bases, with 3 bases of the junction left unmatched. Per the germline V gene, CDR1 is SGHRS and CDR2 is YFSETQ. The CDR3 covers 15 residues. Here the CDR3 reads CASSLGTGGFTEAFF. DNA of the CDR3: TGCGCCAGCAGCTTGGGGACAGGGGGGTTCACTGAAGCTTTCTTT.

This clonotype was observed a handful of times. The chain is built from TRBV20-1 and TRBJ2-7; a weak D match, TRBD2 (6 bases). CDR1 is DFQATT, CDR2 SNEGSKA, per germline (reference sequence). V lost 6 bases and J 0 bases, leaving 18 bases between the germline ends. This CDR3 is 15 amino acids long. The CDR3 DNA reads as TGCAGTGCCAGGAGGGGTAGCGGTAACTCCTACGAGCAGTACTTC. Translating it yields CSARRGSGNSYEQYF.

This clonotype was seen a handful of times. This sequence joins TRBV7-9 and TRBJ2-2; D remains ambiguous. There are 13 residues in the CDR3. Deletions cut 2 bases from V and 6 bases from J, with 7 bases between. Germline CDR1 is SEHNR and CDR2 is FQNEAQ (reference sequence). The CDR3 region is CASSLSGPGELFF. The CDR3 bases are TGTGCCAGCAGCTTAAGTGGGCCCGGGGAGCTGTTTTTT. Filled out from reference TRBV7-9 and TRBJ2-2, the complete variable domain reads DTGVSQNPRHKITKRGQNVTFRCDPISEHNRLYWYRQTLGQGPEFLTYFQNEAQLEKSRLLSDRFSAERPKGSFSTLEIQRTEQGDSAMYLCASSLSGPGELFFGEGSRLTVL.

The CDR3 spells CASLNFGGPTDTQYF. CDR3 DNA: TGTGCCAGCTTGAACTTCGGGGGCCCAACAGATACGCAGTATTTT. This chain connects TRBV3-1 to TRBJ2-3, with D possibly called TRBD1 or TRBD2 (6 bases each). This CDR3 spans 15 amino acids. The V end lost 8 bases, the J end lost 3 bases, and 18 bases lay between the germline ends. The germline gives CDR1 LGHDT, CDR2 YNNKEL (reference sequence).

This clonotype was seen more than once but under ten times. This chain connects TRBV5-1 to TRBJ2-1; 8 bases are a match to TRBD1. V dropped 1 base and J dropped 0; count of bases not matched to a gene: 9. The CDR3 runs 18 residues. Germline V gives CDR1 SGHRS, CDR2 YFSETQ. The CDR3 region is CASSLPDRDWRSYNEQFF. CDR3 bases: TGCGCCAGCAGCTTGCCGGACAGGGACTGGCGCTCCTACAATGAGCAGTTCTTC.

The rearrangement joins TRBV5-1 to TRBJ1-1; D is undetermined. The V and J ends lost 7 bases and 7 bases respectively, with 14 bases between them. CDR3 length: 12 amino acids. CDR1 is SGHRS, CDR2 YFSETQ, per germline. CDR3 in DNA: TGCGCCAGCGGTAAGGACGGAAATGAAGCTTTCTTT. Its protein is CASGKDGNEAFF.

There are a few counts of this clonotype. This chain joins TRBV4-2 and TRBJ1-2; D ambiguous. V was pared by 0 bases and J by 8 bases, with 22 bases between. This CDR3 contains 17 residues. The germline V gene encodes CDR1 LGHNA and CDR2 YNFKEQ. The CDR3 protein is CASSQEMGAGQVNGYTF. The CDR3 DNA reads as TGTGCCAGCAGCCAAGAAATGGGAGCAGGCCAAGTAAACGGCTACACCTTC.

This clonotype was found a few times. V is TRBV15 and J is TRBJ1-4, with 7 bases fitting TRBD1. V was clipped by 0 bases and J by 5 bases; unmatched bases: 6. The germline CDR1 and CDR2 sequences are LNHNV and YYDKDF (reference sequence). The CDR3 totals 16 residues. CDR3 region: CATSREGGTVNEKLFF. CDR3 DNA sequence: TGTGCCACCAGCAGAGAGGGGGGGACAGTAAATGAAAAACTGTTTTTT.

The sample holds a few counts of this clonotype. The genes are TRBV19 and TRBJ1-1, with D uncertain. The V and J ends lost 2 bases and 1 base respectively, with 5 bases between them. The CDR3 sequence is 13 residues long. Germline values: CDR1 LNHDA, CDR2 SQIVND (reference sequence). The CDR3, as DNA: TGTGCCAGTAGTATATCGACGAACACTGAAGCTTTCTTT. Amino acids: CASSISTNTEAFF.

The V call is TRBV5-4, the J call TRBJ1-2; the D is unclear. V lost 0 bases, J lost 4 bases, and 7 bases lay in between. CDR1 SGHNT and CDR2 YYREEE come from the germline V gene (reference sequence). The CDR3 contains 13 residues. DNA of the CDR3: TGTGCCAGCAGCTTGGTGGGTTCCTATGGCTACACCTTC. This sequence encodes CASSLVGSYGYTF.

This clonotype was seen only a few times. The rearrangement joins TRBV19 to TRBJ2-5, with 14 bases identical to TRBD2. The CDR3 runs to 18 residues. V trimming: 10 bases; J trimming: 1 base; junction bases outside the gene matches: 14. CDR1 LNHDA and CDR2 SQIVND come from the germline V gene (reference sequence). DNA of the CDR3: TGTGCCACCTATCAGGGACTAGCGGGAGACTCCTCCCAAGAGACCCAGTACTTC. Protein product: CATYQGLAGDSSQETQYF.

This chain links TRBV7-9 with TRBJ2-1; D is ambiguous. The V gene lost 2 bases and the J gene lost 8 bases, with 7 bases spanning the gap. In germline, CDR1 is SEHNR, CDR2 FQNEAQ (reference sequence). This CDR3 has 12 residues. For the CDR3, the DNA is TGTGCCAGCAGCTTACTCTCCCATGAGCAGTTCTTC. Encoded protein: CASSLLSHEQFF.

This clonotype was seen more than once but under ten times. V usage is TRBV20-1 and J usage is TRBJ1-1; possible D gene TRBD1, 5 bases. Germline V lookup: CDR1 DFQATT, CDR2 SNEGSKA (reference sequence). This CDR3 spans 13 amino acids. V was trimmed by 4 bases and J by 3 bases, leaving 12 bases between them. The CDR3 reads CSAKQAGDTEAFF. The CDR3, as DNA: TGCAGTGCTAAACAGGCTGGGGACACTGAAGCTTTCTTT.

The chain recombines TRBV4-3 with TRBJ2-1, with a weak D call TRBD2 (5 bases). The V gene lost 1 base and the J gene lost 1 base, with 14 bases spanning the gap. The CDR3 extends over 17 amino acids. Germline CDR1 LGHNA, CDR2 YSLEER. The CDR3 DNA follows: TGCGCCAGCAGCCAAGGCGCTCCGGGAATGTCCTACAATGAGCAGTTCTTC. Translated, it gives CASSQGAPGMSYNEQFF.

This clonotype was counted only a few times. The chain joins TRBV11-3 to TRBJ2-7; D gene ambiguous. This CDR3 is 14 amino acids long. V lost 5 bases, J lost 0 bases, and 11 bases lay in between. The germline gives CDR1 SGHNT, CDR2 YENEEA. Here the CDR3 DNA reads TGTGCCAGCAGCCGCCCTAGATTCTCCTACGAGCAGTACTTC. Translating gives CASSRPRFSYEQYF.

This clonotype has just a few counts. CDR3 loop: CSVVWTGTYEQYF. CDR3 nucleotides: TGCAGCGTTGTTTGGACAGGGACCTACGAGCAGTACTTC. The chain links TRBV29-1 to TRBJ2-7; 8 bases are shared with TRBD1. This CDR3 spans 13 amino acids. Trimming cost V 4 bases and J 2 bases; bases outside gene matches: 4. CDR1 and CDR2 (germline): SQVTM, ANQGSEA.

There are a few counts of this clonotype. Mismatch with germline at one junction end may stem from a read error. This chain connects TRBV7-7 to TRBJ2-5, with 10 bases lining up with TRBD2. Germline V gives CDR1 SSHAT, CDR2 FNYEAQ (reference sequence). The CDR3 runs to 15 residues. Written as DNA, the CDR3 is TGTGCTAGCAGCCCTACTAGCGGGGTTCAAGAGACCCAGTACTTC. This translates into CASSPTSGVQETQYF.

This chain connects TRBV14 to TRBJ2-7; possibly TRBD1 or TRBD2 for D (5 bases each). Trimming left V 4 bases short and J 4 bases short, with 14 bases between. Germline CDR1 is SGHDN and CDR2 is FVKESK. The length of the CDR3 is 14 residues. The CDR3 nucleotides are TGTGCCAGCAGCCCGCTGGATTGGGGGTACGAGCAGTACTTC. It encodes CASSPLDWGYEQYF.

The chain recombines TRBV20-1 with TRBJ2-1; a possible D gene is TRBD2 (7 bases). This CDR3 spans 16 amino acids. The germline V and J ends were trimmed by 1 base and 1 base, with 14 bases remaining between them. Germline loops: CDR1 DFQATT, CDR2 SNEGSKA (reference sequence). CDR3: CSARGGGAVSYNEQFF. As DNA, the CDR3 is TGCAGTGCTAGAGGTGGGGGGGCGGTTTCCTACAATGAGCAGTTCTTC.

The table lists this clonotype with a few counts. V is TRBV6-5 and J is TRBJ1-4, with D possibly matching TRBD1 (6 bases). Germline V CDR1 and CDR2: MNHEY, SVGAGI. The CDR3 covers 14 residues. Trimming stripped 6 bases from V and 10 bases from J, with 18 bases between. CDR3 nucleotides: TGTGCCAGCAGACCCAGGCTGACAGGAGGAAAACTGTTTTTT. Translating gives CASRPRLTGGKLFF.

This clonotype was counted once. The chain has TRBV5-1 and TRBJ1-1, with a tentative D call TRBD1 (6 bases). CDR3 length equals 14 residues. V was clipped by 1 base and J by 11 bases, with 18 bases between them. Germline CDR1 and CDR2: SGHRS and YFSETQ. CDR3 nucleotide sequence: TGCGCCAGCAGCTTGCTTTCGACAGGAGTCGAGGCTTTCTTT. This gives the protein CASSLLSTGVEAFF.